These T cell receptor beta chains were read from a single sample in a study of blood T cells in healthy people across ages. TCRdb re-called the 5' RACE reads with MiXCR, one entry per CDR3 protein. The table has about 800,000 distinct CDR3 sequences, roughly 25% seen once; the top ten hold 3.7%. The data were also submitted as part of a second study, on T cells of mothers and their children.

Material for sequencing was blood. These receptor sequences come from a boy aged 10-17 years in good health. Both conserved end residues are part of each CDR3. The D gene is left open where the match is weak. The size of a clone is reported for some rows only, either as once, few or many, or as a class for expanded clones.

v_call	j_call	clone_size	cdr3_length	d_call	cdr3_nt	cdr3_aa
TRBV12-3/TRBV12-4	TRBJ2-3	-	15	TRBD2	TGTGCCAGCAGTTTCCTAGCGGGAGGTTCAGATACGCAGTATTTT	CASSFLAGGSDTQYF
TRBV29-1	TRBJ1-2	-	12	-	TGCAGCGTTGTGGGGGCCCGCTATGGCTACACCTTC	CSVVGARYGYTF
TRBV5-5	TRBJ1-1	few	14	-	TGTGCCAGCAGTTTCGGGGGGTCCGCCACTGAAGCTTTCTTT	CASSFGGSATEAFF
TRBV4-3	TRBJ2-5	-	13	TRBD2	TGCGCCAGCAGCCCCTCTCGCGGGGGGTATAGAGACTTC	CASSPSRGGYRDF
TRBV9	TRBJ2-5	-	13	TRBD1	TGTGCCAGCAGCGTGACAGGGAAAGAGACCCAGTACTTC	CASSVTGKETQYF
TRBV7-2	TRBJ2-3	few	15	TRBD1	TGTGCCAGCAGCCGGGTTCGAGGGGGCCCAGATACGCAGTATTTT	CASSRVRGGPDTQYF
TRBV7-3	TRBJ2-7	-	15	-	TGTGCCAGCAGCTTAAGTGTTCGGGGGACCTACGAGCAGTACTTC	CASSLSVRGTYEQYF
TRBV15	TRBJ2-1	few	15	-	TGTGCCACCAGCAGAGTTGCGGTCTCCTACAATGAGCAGTTCTTC	CATSRVAVSYNEQFF
TRBV4-1	TRBJ2-7	-	16	-	TGCGCCAGCAGTGCAAGCTTCGCCGCAGGGGCCTACGAGCAGTACTTC	CASSASFAAGAYEQYF
TRBV6-2/TRBV6-3	TRBJ2-3	-	13	-	TGTGCCAGCAGTACCAGGGTGGCAGATACGCAGTATTTT	CASSTRVADTQYF